This passage covers 9 T cell receptor beta chains from one sample sequenced in a study of cytomegalovirus exposure and HLA in healthy donors (dated by TCRdb to 2016 to 2017). Receptors were amplified or captured by the immunoSEQ multiplex PCR assay. A mixture of 60 forward primers for TCR Vbeta segments and 13 reverse primers for TCR Jbeta segments was used in the multiplex PCR. TCRdb provides this immuneACCESS table in a form limited to in-frame rearrangements. Some clones are lacking; in checked studies, under half of them reflect an unresolved V gene, and why the rest are absent is not known. For this sample there are about 91,000 clones; about two thirds appear just once. The top ten clonotypes cover 1.2% of the sample. Sequenced sample: PBMCs. Every receptor here comes from a female donor in good health and CMV-seronegative.

The chain joins TRBV11-3 to TRBJ1-1, with 7 bases matching TRBD1. The V and J ends lost 3 bases and 4 bases, in that order; junction bases with no gene match: 5. The germline gives CDR1 SGHNT, CDR2 YENEEA. This CDR3 spans 14 amino acids. The DNA of the CDR3 is TGTGCCAGCAGCTTCCGACAGGGCACCACTGAAGCTTTCTTT. This gives the protein CASSFRQGTTEAFF.

The chain carries TRBV18 and TRBJ2-3; 12 bases line up with TRBD2. The CDR3 consists of 15 residues. CDR1 KGHSH and CDR2 LQKENI come from the germline V gene. With 5 bases clipped from V and 1 base from J, the junction kept 1 base outside the gene matches. CDR3 amino acids: CASSRLAGGTDTQYF. The CDR3, as DNA: TGTGCCAGCTCAAGACTAGCGGGAGGCACAGATACGCAGTATTTT.

V gene TRBV7-2 combines with J gene TRBJ2-1, with 10 bases fitting TRBD2. V trimming: 1 base; J trimming: 5 bases; junction bases outside the gene matches: 2. The CDR3 runs to 15 residues. Germline V CDR1 and CDR2: SGHTA, FQGNSA. This CDR3 is CASSLGAGGHNEQFF. The CDR3 coding sequence is TGTGCCAGCAGCTTAGGAGCGGGGGGGCACAATGAGCAGTTCTTC.

The genes are TRBV13 and TRBJ2-5; D remains ambiguous. In germline, CDR1 is PRHDT, CDR2 FYEKMQ (reference sequence). The CDR3 totals 16 residues. With 5 bases removed from V and 6 bases from J, the gap between germline ends came to 22 bases. CDR3 sequence: CASSPRGAFMFKTQYF. The CDR3 region has the DNA TGTGCCAGCAGCCCCCGAGGAGCGTTTATGTTTAAGACCCAGTACTTC.

This clone was found a few times. The chain couples TRBV28 to TRBJ1-5, with D maybe TRBD1 (5 bases). The V end was cut by 1 base, the J end by 7 bases, with 11 bases between. The CDR3 has 14 residues. Germline values: CDR1 MDHEN, CDR2 SYDVKM. This CDR3 reads CASSLSKGKQPQHF. CDR3 nucleotide sequence: TGTGCCAGCAGTTTATCGAAGGGGAAACAGCCCCAGCATTTT.

The chain carries TRBV7-2 and TRBJ1-2; a possible D gene is TRBD1 (5 bases). The V gene's germline CDR1 is SGHTA and CDR2 FQGNSA. The V end lost 7 bases, the J end lost 3 bases, and 12 bases lay between the germline ends. CDR3 length equals 13 residues. The CDR3 DNA sequence: TGTGCCAGCATCCTGGCGGGGGACTATGGCTACACCTTC. Translation: CASILAGDYGYTF.

The chain is built from TRBV7-2 and TRBJ1-4, with 8 positions matching TRBD1. V shed 5 bases, J shed 5 bases, and the junction held 7 bases outside the gene matches. Looked up from germline, CDR1 is SGHTA and CDR2 is FQGNSA. The CDR3 has 15 residues. The CDR3: CASSPGTGQNEKLFF. For the CDR3, the DNA is TGTGCCAGCAGCCCCGGGACAGGCCAAAATGAAAAACTGTTTTTT. The whole variable domain, filled in from reference TRBV7-2 and TRBJ1-4, reads GAGVSQSPSNKVTEKGKDVELRCDPISGHTALYWYRQSLGQGLEFLIYFQGNSAPDKSGLPSDRFSAERTGGSVSTLTIQRTQQEDSAVYLCASSPGTGQNEKLFFGSGTQLSVL.

The chain uses TRBV6-5 and TRBJ2-7; D is possibly TRBD1 (6 bases). Looked up from germline, CDR1 is MNHEY and CDR2 is SVGAGI. Trimming stripped 0 bases from V and 2 bases from J, with 8 bases between. This CDR3 is 14 amino acids long. The CDR3 DNA follows: TGTGCCAGCAGTTACTCACAGGGAACCTACGAGCAGTACTTC. Translated: CASSYSQGTYEQYF.

This clone was seen more than once but under ten times. The chain recombines TRBV6-1 with TRBJ2-7; 7 positions agree with TRBD2. V lost 8 bases to trimming and J lost 0 bases; unmatched junction nucleotides: 10. Germline V gene lookup returns CDR1 MNHNS and CDR2 SASEGT. The CDR3 loop spans 15 amino acids. This chain's CDR3 is CASRWASGYSYEQYF. The CDR3 nucleotides read TGTGCCAGCCGGTGGGCTAGCGGTTACTCCTACGAGCAGTACTTC.